This TCR beta chain comes out of a study of OX40 agonist ivuxolimab in advanced cancers. For the study at large: While on treatment, patients had intravenous ivuxolimab at 0.01 to 10 mg/kg every 2 weeks. Partial response was recorded in three patients: one hepatocellular carcinoma and two cutaneous melanoma cases.

Turning to this clone: Its specificity is unknown.

Measured with immunoSEQ multiplex PCR; TCRdb has only the in-frame clones, and not every one. This table has tens of thousands of clones, under 95% appearing once. CDR3 length: 14 amino acids. The V gene lost 5 bases and the J gene lost 4 bases, with 15 bases spanning the gap. CDR1 and CDR2 (germline): SGHNT, YENEEA. Autoimmune disease history or systemic immunosuppression meant exclusion. The study's findings and limits: At doses 0.1 to 3.0 mg/kg, CD4+ and CD8+ clones expanded.

J is TRBJ2-7 and V is TRBV11-3; possible D gene TRBD1, 6 bases. This sequence originates from an adult with an advanced solid tumor such as melanoma, head and neck, liver or kidney cancer. The material sequenced was CD4+ or CD8+ T cells sorted from blood, taken in a trial of the OX40 agonist ivuxolimab. CDR3 in amino acids: CASSVPGHRYEQYF. In DNA form, the CDR3 reads TGTGCCAGCAGCGTTCCGGGACACCGTTACGAGCAGTACTTC. The full variable domain, its missing parts supplied by reference TRBV11-3 and TRBJ2-7, is EAGVVQSPRYKIIEKKQPVAFWCNPISGHNTLYWYLQNLGQGPELLIRYENEEAVDDSQLPKDRFSAERLKGVDSTLKIQPAELGDSAVYLCASSVPGHRYEQYFGPGTRLTVT.